These T cell receptor beta chains were read from a single sample in a study of OX40 agonist ivuxolimab in advanced cancers. Repertoires were generated with immunoSEQ multiplex PCR, while TCRdb's copy carries only in-frame clones and drops some. The data contain tens of thousands of clones, roughly 90% of them seen just once; the ten biggest clones take up about 8%. The sample here was CD4+ or CD8+ T cells sorted from blood, taken in a trial of the OX40 agonist ivuxolimab. All receptors come from an adult with an advanced solid tumor such as melanoma, head and neck, liver or kidney cancer. CDR3s include the opening cysteine and the closing phenylalanine or tryptophan. The D gene is left open where the match is weak. The listing skips clone size in some rows; elsewhere it reads once, few, many or a size class.

j_gene: TRBJ2-7; v_gene: TRBV10-3; d_gene: -; abundance: -; CDR3nt: TGTGCCATCAGTGAGTCGCAGGAGTCCTACGAGCAGTACTTC; CDR3aa: CAISESQESYEQYF
j_gene: TRBJ1-2; v_gene: TRBV9; d_gene: -; abundance: -; CDR3nt: TGTGCCAGCAGCGAGGACAGCCCGGCATATGGCTACACCTTC; CDR3aa: CASSEDSPAYGYTF
j_gene: TRBJ1-2; v_gene: TRBV5-6; d_gene: -; abundance: -; CDR3nt: TGTGCCAGCAGCTCGCAGAACTATGGCTACACCTTC; CDR3aa: CASSSQNYGYTF
j_gene: TRBJ1-1; v_gene: TRBV4-1; d_gene: -; abundance: -; CDR3nt: TGCGCCAGCAGCCAACAGGGCGGTGAAGCTTTCTTT; CDR3aa: CASSQQGGEAFF
j_gene: TRBJ2-2; v_gene: TRBV7-7; d_gene: -; abundance: -; CDR3nt: TGTGCTAGCAGCTCCCGGGGGGCCGGCACCGGGGAGCTGTTTTTT; CDR3aa: CASSSRGAGTGELFF
j_gene: TRBJ2-7; v_gene: TRBV19; d_gene: TRBD2; abundance: -; CDR3nt: TGTGCCAGTAGTATGTTAGCGGGGGGCCTCAACGAGCAGTACTTC; CDR3aa: CASSMLAGGLNEQYF
j_gene: TRBJ2-7; v_gene: TRBV5-4; d_gene: -; abundance: -; CDR3nt: TGTGCCAGCAGCTTGGGCTACTACGAGCAGTACTTC; CDR3aa: CASSLGYYEQYF
j_gene: TRBJ1-1; v_gene: TRBV5-5; d_gene: -; abundance: -; CDR3nt: TGTGCCAGCAGCTTGGGGGTAGGGACTGAAGCTTTCTTT; CDR3aa: CASSLGVGTEAFF
j_gene: TRBJ2-1; v_gene: TRBV6-1; d_gene: -; abundance: -; CDR3nt: TGTGCCAGCAGTGACTACCGGGGGCTGACCGATGAGCAGTTCTTC; CDR3aa: CASSDYRGLTDEQFF
j_gene: TRBJ2-7; v_gene: TRBV7-6; d_gene: -; abundance: -; CDR3nt: TGTGCCAGCAGCTTAGGACAGAGCTCCTACGAGCAGTACTTC; CDR3aa: CASSLGQSSYEQYF
j_gene: TRBJ2-1; v_gene: TRBV25-1; d_gene: -; abundance: -; CDR3nt: TGTGCCAGCAGTGCCTACGGGGAAGGTCCCAATGAGCAGTTCTTC; CDR3aa: CASSAYGEGPNEQFF
j_gene: TRBJ1-2; v_gene: TRBV2; d_gene: -; abundance: few; CDR3nt: TGTGCCAGCAGTGAAATTTGGGGGCTCGGCTATGGCTACACCTTC; CDR3aa: CASSEIWGLGYGYTF
j_gene: TRBJ2-1; v_gene: TRBV27; d_gene: -; abundance: -; CDR3nt: TGTGCCAGCAGTTTCGAGGGGGGGGGCTTTTCCTACAATGAGCAGTTCTTC; CDR3aa: CASSFEGGGFSYNEQFF
j_gene: TRBJ2-2; v_gene: TRBV4-1; d_gene: -; abundance: once; CDR3nt: TGCGCCAGCAGCTTCAGACTACAAAACGGGGAGCTGTTTTTT; CDR3aa: CASSFRLQNGELFF
j_gene: TRBJ1-2; v_gene: TRBV5-6; d_gene: -; abundance: -; CDR3nt: TGTGCCAGCAGCTACGGACAGACCACCTATGGCTACACCTTC; CDR3aa: CASSYGQTTYGYTF
j_gene: TRBJ1-6; v_gene: TRBV7-2; d_gene: -; abundance: once; CDR3nt: TGTGCCAGCAGGAATTGGGGCCAGGGAGATTCACCCCTCCACTTT; CDR3aa: CASRNWGQGDSPLHF
j_gene: TRBJ1-5; v_gene: TRBV15; d_gene: TRBD1; abundance: -; CDR3nt: TGTGCCACCAGCAGCTCACAGGGGGCCAGCAATCAGCCCCAGCATTTT; CDR3aa: CATSSSQGASNQPQHF
j_gene: TRBJ2-7; v_gene: TRBV4-1; d_gene: -; abundance: -; CDR3nt: TGCGCCAGCAGCCAAGAGCCAGTGCCCTTAGACGAGCAGTACTTC; CDR3aa: CASSQEPVPLDEQYF
j_gene: TRBJ2-2; v_gene: TRBV7-3; d_gene: -; abundance: -; CDR3nt: TGTGCCAGCAGCTTAACAGGGCCCACCGGGGAGCTGTTTTTT; CDR3aa: CASSLTGPTGELFF
j_gene: TRBJ2-7; v_gene: TRBV7-2; d_gene: -; abundance: -; CDR3nt: TGTGCCAGCAGCTTGGGATGGGGGGCCTACGAGCAGTACTTC; CDR3aa: CASSLGWGAYEQYF
j_gene: TRBJ1-3; v_gene: TRBV7-3; d_gene: -; abundance: -; CDR3nt: TGTGCCAGCAGCCAAGGGGGTTCTGGAAACACCATATATTTT; CDR3aa: CASSQGGSGNTIYF
j_gene: TRBJ2-7; v_gene: TRBV30; d_gene: -; abundance: -; CDR3nt: TGTGCCTGGAGCCCTGGGACATCCTACGAGCAGTACTTC; CDR3aa: CAWSPGTSYEQYF
j_gene: TRBJ1-1; v_gene: TRBV10-2; d_gene: -; abundance: -; CDR3nt: TGCGCCAGCAGTCTACTGACAACTATGAACACTGAAGCTTTCTTT; CDR3aa: CASSLLTTMNTEAFF
j_gene: TRBJ2-7; v_gene: TRBV7-2; d_gene: -; abundance: once; CDR3nt: TGTGCCAGCAGCTTGGACCGGGCAACTGGGGTGGAGCAGTACTTC; CDR3aa: CASSLDRATGVEQYF
j_gene: TRBJ2-7; v_gene: TRBV7-9; d_gene: TRBD1; abundance: -; CDR3nt: TGTGCCAGCAGTCGGACAGGGCCTGCCTACGAGCAGTACTTC; CDR3aa: CASSRTGPAYEQYF
j_gene: TRBJ2-1; v_gene: TRBV6-4; d_gene: -; abundance: -; CDR3nt: TGTGCCAGCAGTGAAGCTGGAGTCTCCTACAATGAGCAGTTCTTC; CDR3aa: CASSEAGVSYNEQFF
j_gene: TRBJ2-3; v_gene: TRBV11-2; d_gene: -; abundance: -; CDR3nt: TGTGCCAGCAGCCGACCTCCGGGGCTAGACCTCACAGATACGCAGTATTTT; CDR3aa: CASSRPPGLDLTDTQYF
j_gene: TRBJ2-5; v_gene: TRBV4-1; d_gene: -; abundance: -; CDR3nt: TGCGCCAGCAGCCAAGATTTAAGGACCCAGTACTTC; CDR3aa: CASSQDLRTQYF
j_gene: TRBJ1-4; v_gene: TRBV5-6; d_gene: TRBD1; abundance: once; CDR3nt: TGTGCCAGCAGCTCCGCAGGGGGTCCTAATGAAAAACTGTTTTTT; CDR3aa: CASSSAGGPNEKLFF
j_gene: TRBJ2-7; v_gene: TRBV9; d_gene: TRBD1; abundance: -; CDR3nt: TGTGCCAGCAGCGAGGGACAGGACCGAACCTACGAGCAGTACTTC; CDR3aa: CASSEGQDRTYEQYF
j_gene: TRBJ1-1; v_gene: TRBV2; d_gene: -; abundance: -; CDR3nt: TGTGCCAGCATCTGGGGTCCCGAAGCTTTCTTT; CDR3aa: CASIWGPEAFF
j_gene: TRBJ2-2; v_gene: TRBV5-6; d_gene: -; abundance: -; CDR3nt: TGTGCCAGCAGTGTGGGAACAGTGGTAGCCGGGGAGCTGTTTTTT; CDR3aa: CASSVGTVVAGELFF
j_gene: TRBJ2-5; v_gene: TRBV5-6; d_gene: TRBD1; abundance: -; CDR3nt: TGTGCCAGCAGCCCGACAGGGCAAGAGACCCAGTACTTC; CDR3aa: CASSPTGQETQYF
j_gene: TRBJ1-1; v_gene: TRBV9; d_gene: -; abundance: -; CDR3nt: TGTGCCAGCGGTTCGGGGGGCATGAAAACTGAAGCTTTCTTT; CDR3aa: CASGSGGMKTEAFF
j_gene: TRBJ2-7; v_gene: TRBV6-8; d_gene: -; abundance: -; CDR3nt: TGTGCCAGCAGTCTTGGAGGGACGGGGGCCTACGAGCAGTACTTC; CDR3aa: CASSLGGTGAYEQYF
j_gene: TRBJ1-1; v_gene: TRBV28; d_gene: -; abundance: -; CDR3nt: TGTGCCAGCAGTTTGGTCCAGGGATTGAACACTGAAGCTTTCTTT; CDR3aa: CASSLVQGLNTEAFF
j_gene: TRBJ1-3; v_gene: TRBV15; d_gene: -; abundance: -; CDR3nt: TGTGCCACCAGCAGGGCCGGGGTTGGAAACACCATATATTTT; CDR3aa: CATSRAGVGNTIYF
j_gene: TRBJ1-6; v_gene: TRBV7-8; d_gene: -; abundance: -; CDR3nt: TGTGCCAGCAGCCCAACAGGGCCCTATAATTCACCCCTCCACTTT; CDR3aa: CASSPTGPYNSPLHF
j_gene: TRBJ1-3; v_gene: TRBV27; d_gene: -; abundance: -; CDR3nt: TGTGCCAGCAGTTTAGCCGGTGGCTCTGGAAACACCATATATTTT; CDR3aa: CASSLAGGSGNTIYF
j_gene: TRBJ1-4; v_gene: TRBV18; d_gene: TRBD1; abundance: -; CDR3nt: TGTGCCAGCTCACCGGCGGGACAGGGTTATGAAAAACTGTTTTTT; CDR3aa: CASSPAGQGYEKLFF
j_gene: TRBJ1-1; v_gene: TRBV19; d_gene: -; abundance: -; CDR3nt: TGTGCCAGTAGTATTGCCGAGAACACTGAAGCTTTCTTT; CDR3aa: CASSIAENTEAFF
j_gene: TRBJ2-1; v_gene: TRBV19; d_gene: TRBD2; abundance: -; CDR3nt: TGTGCCAGTAGTCTTCTAGCGGGGGATGAGCAGTTCTTC; CDR3aa: CASSLLAGDEQFF
j_gene: TRBJ1-3; v_gene: TRBV12-5; d_gene: -; abundance: -; CDR3nt: TGTGCTAGTGGTTTCGCAAACACCATATATTTT; CDR3aa: CASGFANTIYF
j_gene: TRBJ2-1; v_gene: TRBV10-3; d_gene: TRBD1; abundance: -; CDR3nt: TGTGCCATCAGTGAGTCTTACAGGGGGGCTTACAATGAGCAGTTCTTC; CDR3aa: CAISESYRGAYNEQFF
j_gene: TRBJ2-7; v_gene: TRBV27; d_gene: -; abundance: -; CDR3nt: TGTGCCAGCAGTCCTATGAGGGGGGAAGGGCAGTACTTC; CDR3aa: CASSPMRGEGQYF
j_gene: TRBJ1-2; v_gene: TRBV2; d_gene: -; abundance: few; CDR3nt: TGTGCCAGCAGTGGGCCCGGGCCCTCCGGTCTCTATGGCTACACCTTC; CDR3aa: CASSGPGPSGLYGYTF
j_gene: TRBJ2-7; v_gene: TRBV30; d_gene: -; abundance: -; CDR3nt: TGTGCCTGGAGTGTTTACGTGGGCGAGCAGTACTTC; CDR3aa: CAWSVYVGEQYF
j_gene: TRBJ2-5; v_gene: TRBV11-3; d_gene: -; abundance: -; CDR3nt: TGTGCCAGCAGCTTAGGGCTTGGCCAAGAGACCCAGTACTTC; CDR3aa: CASSLGLGQETQYF
j_gene: TRBJ1-2; v_gene: TRBV7-9; d_gene: -; abundance: -; CDR3nt: TGTGCCAGCAGCTGGACAAGCGGGGACGGCTACACCTTC; CDR3aa: CASSWTSGDGYTF
j_gene: TRBJ2-5; v_gene: TRBV9; d_gene: TRBD2; abundance: -; CDR3nt: TGTGCCAGCAGCGTAGTTTCGGGGGGCCAAGAGACCCAGTACTTC; CDR3aa: CASSVVSGGQETQYF
j_gene: TRBJ2-6; v_gene: TRBV7-9; d_gene: TRBD1; abundance: -; CDR3nt: TGTGCCAGCAGCACACCGGGACAGGGGTCCTCTGGGGCCAACGTCCTGACTTTC; CDR3aa: CASSTPGQGSSGANVLTF
j_gene: TRBJ2-7; v_gene: TRBV7-8; d_gene: TRBD1; abundance: -; CDR3nt: TGTGCCGATGGAGTTCGACAGGGGTGGCTGGAGCAGTACTTC; CDR3aa: CADGVRQGWLEQYF
j_gene: TRBJ1-1; v_gene: TRBV4-1; d_gene: TRBD1; abundance: -; CDR3nt: TGCGCCAGCAGCCAGGGATGGACAGGGTTCGACACTGAAGCTTTCTTT; CDR3aa: CASSQGWTGFDTEAFF